Below, 31 T cell receptor beta chains from the same sample are listed, as sequenced in a study of post-analysis software for immune sequencing data. Antigens for these TCRs are unknown. General observations from the study: Elevated frequency relative to controls characterized several TRBV segments in patients, TRBV5-6, TRBV5-1 and TRBV20-1 among them.

Unique molecular identifiers were present in the TCR beta cDNA libraries. TCRdb called the PCR reads again in MiXCR, with one record for every CDR3 protein. Of hundreds of thousands of distinct CDR3 sequences listed, roughly 47% are singletons. Sequencing input: blood. These receptors all come from a girl aged 10-17 years with multiple sclerosis.

The chain is built from TRBV10-3 and TRBJ2-3, with no clear D. V lost 0 bases, J lost 0 bases, and 7 bases lay in between. CDR3 length: 15 amino acids. From germline, CDR1 is ENHRY and CDR2 SYGVKD. CDR3 sequence (DNA): TGTGCCATCAGTGAGTCAGGGTCAAGCACAGATACGCAGTATTTT. Its translation is CAISESGSSTDTQYF.

The J gene is TRBJ2-1, the V gene TRBV4-1, with 7 bases matching TRBD2. After removal of 6 bases from V and 2 bases from J, the junction contained 4 bases not matched to a gene. The CDR3 spans 14 residues. Germline V gene data show CDR1 as MGHRA and CDR2 as YSYEKL. DNA of the CDR3: TGCGCCAGCAGTGAGAGCGGGACCTACAATGAGCAGTTCTTC. Amino acid sequence: CASSESGTYNEQFF.

V gene TRBV30 combines with J gene TRBJ2-1, with D unresolved. Germline lookup yields CDR1 GTSNPN and CDR2 SVGIG (reference sequence). The CDR3 totals 15 residues. V was trimmed by 7 bases and J by 0 bases, leaving 16 bases between them. The DNA of the CDR3 is TGTGCCTCCAACGCCCGCACGAGCTCCTACAATGAGCAGTTCTTC. Amino acids: CASNARTSSYNEQFF.

This chain connects TRBV2 to TRBJ2-4; D might be TRBD1 (6 bases). V shed 7 bases and J shed 5 bases, with 9 bases lying between them. CDR1 is SNHLY, CDR2 FYNNEI, per germline. The CDR3 consists of 12 residues. This CDR3 is CASKRTENIQYF. DNA of the CDR3: TGTGCCAGCAAGAGGACAGAAAACATTCAGTACTTC.

V is TRBV24-1 and J is TRBJ2-5; a weak D match, TRBD1 (5 bases). The germline V gene encodes CDR1 KGHDR and CDR2 SFDVKD. CDR3 length equals 13 residues. The V gene lost 8 bases and the J gene lost 2 bases, with 11 bases spanning the gap. The CDR3 is CATKGTGQETQYF. The CDR3 bases are TGTGCCACCAAGGGAACAGGTCAAGAGACCCAGTACTTC.

The chain is built from TRBV6-6 and TRBJ1-1; D call uncertain. The germline V gene has CDR1 MNHNY and CDR2 SVGAGI (reference sequence). The CDR3 has 15 amino acids. Trimming removed 2 bases from V and 10 bases from J, with 20 bases in between. The CDR3 loop is CASSYDLSVLSRAFF. The CDR3 DNA follows: TGTGCCAGCAGTTACGATTTATCGGTGCTGTCGAGAGCTTTCTTT.

The chain combines TRBV12-3 or TRBV12-4 with TRBJ2-5; D unclear. The closer fit of TRBJ2-7 to the DNA end suggests the J call may be wrong. CDR3 length: 14 residues. CDR3 sequence: CASSFGGSPVEQYF. DNA of the CDR3: TGTGCCAGCAGTTTCGGCGGCTCACCCGTCGAGCAGTACTTC.

This chain uses TRBV28 with TRBJ2-1, with D perhaps given as TRBD1 or TRBD2 (5 bases each). The J call is doubtful: the DNA matches TRBJ2-7 better. CDR1 is MDHEN, CDR2 SYDVKM, per germline. This CDR3 region has 12 residues. The DNA of the CDR3 is TGTGCCAGCAGTTCCGAGCGGCAGGGGCAGTACTTC. Translation gives CASSSERQGQYF.

This clonotype was observed a few times. The chain combines TRBV5-5 with TRBJ2-1; TRBD2 matches 8 bases. Germline CDR1 reads SGHKS; CDR2 reads YYEKEE (reference sequence). V was clipped by 1 base and J by 2 bases; unmatched bases: 11. This CDR3 has 18 residues. CDR3 sequence: CASSLYRVGRGTYNEQFF. The CDR3 coding sequence is TGTGCCAGCAGCTTGTATAGGGTCGGGAGGGGGACCTACAATGAGCAGTTCTTC.

This clonotype appeared a few times. The V call is TRBV7-9, the J call TRBJ1-1; D might be TRBD1 (6 bases). The CDR3 covers 14 residues. Trimming took 5 bases from V and 4 from J, leaving 14 bases between them. Germline values: CDR1 SEHNR, CDR2 FQNEAQ (reference sequence). CDR3 sequence (DNA): TGTGCCAGCAGCCTACAGGGAGGGTTCACTGAAGCTTTCTTT. Protein: CASSLQGGFTEAFF. The full variable domain, with the rest looked up from reference TRBV7-9 and TRBJ1-1, is DTGVSQNPRHKITKRGQNVTFRCDPISEHNRLYWYRQTLGQGPEFLTYFQNEAQLEKSRLLSDRFSAERPKGSFSTLEIQRTEQGDSAMYLCASSLQGGFTEAFFGQGTRLTVV.

This chain joins TRBV4-1 and TRBJ2-5; maybe TRBD1 (5 bases). The V end was cut by 1 base, the J end by 3 bases, with 6 bases between. Germline assignment: CDR1 MGHRA and CDR2 YSYEKL. The CDR3 extends over 13 amino acids. The CDR3 reads CASSQVTEETQYF. In nucleotides, the CDR3 is TGCGCCAGCAGCCAAGTGACAGAAGAGACCCAGTACTTC.

The V and J genes are TRBV18 and TRBJ2-5; D is undetermined. The germline V and J ends were trimmed by 3 bases and 5 bases, with 7 bases remaining between them. The CDR3 is 12 residues long. Germline CDR1 is KGHSH and CDR2 is LQKENI. In DNA, the CDR3 is TGTGCCAGCTCACCCTCCCGTGAGACCCAGTACTTC. Its translation: CASSPSRETQYF.

V usage is TRBV4-1 and J usage is TRBJ2-7; TRBD1 matches 9 bases. The CDR3 is 16 residues long. With V trimmed by 2 bases and J by 0 bases, 5 bases remained unmatched. The germline CDR1 and CDR2 sequences are MGHRA and YSYEKL. The CDR3 loop is CASSQTGTGLSYEQYF. The CDR3 bases are TGCGCCAGCAGCCAAACCGGGACAGGGCTCTCCTACGAGCAGTACTTC.

The chain carries TRBV4-2 and TRBJ2-7; 9 nucleotides line up with TRBD2. The J call may be mistaken, given a closer DNA end match to TRBJ2-5. The length of the CDR3 is 17 residues. Germline V gives CDR1 LGHNA, CDR2 YNFKEQ. The CDR3: CASSQDLSGGLQETQYF. DNA for the CDR3: TGTGCCAGCAGCCAAGATTTAAGCGGGGGGCTCCAAGAGACCCAGTACTTC.

This clonotype appeared a single time. The chain has TRBV3-1 and TRBJ2-7; weak D call: TRBD1 (6 bases). V was shortened by 6 bases and J by 2 bases, with 11 bases between the two germline ends. CDR3 size: 13 residues. CDR1 LGHDT and CDR2 YNNKEL come from the germline V gene (reference sequence). The CDR3 here is CASSKDRTYEQYF. The CDR3 bases are TGTGCCAGCAGTAAAGACAGGACCTACGAGCAGTACTTC.

This chain uses TRBV12-3 or TRBV12-4 with TRBJ2-3; unclear D gene. This CDR3 region has 15 residues. Trimming stripped 4 bases from V and 4 bases from J, with 15 bases between. As DNA, the CDR3 is TGTGCCAGCAGTTCGGGCTACTGGGCTTCAGATACGCAGTATTTT. As protein: CASSSGYWASDTQYF.

This sequence joins TRBV7-9 and TRBJ1-2; 11 bases fit TRBD1. This CDR3 comprises 13 residues. Germline CDR1 and CDR2: SEHNR and FQNEAQ (reference sequence). V gave up 4 bases and J gave up 11 bases; unmatched junction bases: 6. Here the CDR3 DNA reads TGTGCCAGCAGCTGGGGACAGGGGGACTGGTACACCTTC. It encodes CASSWGQGDWYTF.

Only a few counts were recorded for this clonotype. J is TRBJ2-3 and V is TRBV5-1, with D possibly matching TRBD1 (6 bases). CDR1 SGHRS and CDR2 YFSETQ come from the germline V gene. The CDR3 consists of 14 residues. Trimming took off 1 base at V and 5 bases at J, with 11 bases between the two ends. CDR3 loop: CASSLSGVEDTQYF. The CDR3 DNA sequence: TGCGCCAGCAGCTTGTCAGGGGTTGAAGATACGCAGTATTTT.

The V and J genes are TRBV9 and TRBJ1-2, with D tentatively TRBD1 (5 bases). The ends were cut back, 2 bases at V and 5 bases at J, with 16 bases in the middle. The germline V gene encodes CDR1 SGDLS and CDR2 YYNGEE. This CDR3 spans 15 amino acids. The CDR3 sequence is CASSVGTLPGYGYTF. CDR3 coding DNA: TGTGCCAGCAGCGTCGGGACGCTCCCGGGGTATGGCTACACCTTC.

The chain employs TRBV7-9 and TRBJ1-1, with 8 bases that match TRBD1. This CDR3 has 16 residues. With 5 bases clipped from V and 5 bases from J, the junction kept 13 bases outside the gene matches. From germline, CDR1 is SEHNR and CDR2 FQNEAQ (reference sequence). DNA of the CDR3: TGTGCCAGCAGCGCCGTGGCCGGACAGGGAAAGACTGAAGCTTTCTTT. Its translation: CASSAVAGQGKTEAFF.

CDR3 sequence: CSAPRTGPYEQYF. The CDR3 DNA sequence: TGCAGCGCGCCTCGGACAGGCCCTTACGAGCAGTACTTC. The genes are TRBV29-1 and TRBJ2-7; 7 positions agree with TRBD1. CDR3 size: 13 residues. Germline CDR1 SQVTM, CDR2 ANQGSEA. V gave up 7 bases and J gave up 4 bases; unmatched junction bases: 10.

The genes are TRBV29-1 and TRBJ2-7, with 10 bases lining up with TRBD1. The CDR3 is 14 amino acids. Germline CDR1 reads SQVTM; CDR2 reads ANQGSEA. Trimming at V came to 6 bases and at J to 3 bases, leaving 8 bases not matched to a gene. The DNA for the CDR3 is TGCAGCGTCCAAATGGGACAGGGGAACTACGAGCAGTACTTC. Its protein product is CSVQMGQGNYEQYF.

This clonotype was seen more than once but under ten times. The chain is built from TRBV11-2 and TRBJ2-7, with D possibly matching TRBD1 (5 bases). The CDR3 has 15 residues. The V and J ends lost 5 bases and 6 bases respectively, with 20 bases between them. The germline V gene encodes CDR1 SGHAT and CDR2 FQNNGV. CDR3 DNA sequence: TGTGCCAGCAGCCCCAGGGCACAAGGCCGAGGCGAGCAGTACTTC. This gives the protein CASSPRAQGRGEQYF.

The rearrangement uses TRBV20-1 and TRBJ1-1; TRBD1 might be the D (5 bases). The germline CDR1 and CDR2 sequences are DFQATT and SNEGSKA (reference sequence). Trimming removed 7 bases from V and 0 bases from J, with 12 bases in between. The CDR3 is 13 amino acids. The CDR3 loop reads CSVIGQMNTEAFF. CDR3 nucleotides: TGCAGTGTTATCGGACAAATGAACACTGAAGCTTTCTTT.

The chain employs TRBV2 and TRBJ1-5; D is ambiguous. Germline V gene lookup returns CDR1 SNHLY and CDR2 FYNNEI. This CDR3 has 15 residues. V was shortened by 6 bases and J by 2 bases, with 14 bases between the two germline ends. The CDR3 region has the DNA TGTGCCAGCAGCTCCGGCCGGGCGGGCAATCAGCCCCAGCATTTT. Its protein product is CASSSGRAGNQPQHF.

V and J are TRBV5-6 and TRBJ2-7; TRBD1 matches 7 bases. This CDR3 comprises 13 residues. Germline V gene data show CDR1 as SGHDT and CDR2 as YYEEEE. Trimming removed 3 bases from V and 9 bases from J; junction bases left unmatched: 9. CDR3 DNA: TGTGCCAGCAGCTCTCACAGGGGAACGGGGCAGTACTTC. The encoded protein is CASSSHRGTGQYF.

The chain employs TRBV12-3 or TRBV12-4 and TRBJ1-2; 8 bases map to TRBD1. Unmatched junction bases numbered 4, after V lost 3 bases and J lost 7 bases. The CDR3 length is 13 residues. The CDR3 here is CASSFQGASGYTF. The CDR3 DNA is TGTGCCAGCAGTTTTCAGGGGGCGAGTGGCTACACCTTC.

This clonotype appeared a few times. V gene TRBV4-1 combines with J gene TRBJ2-6; D is undetermined. The V end lost 3 bases, the J end lost 4 bases, and 7 bases lay between the germline ends. Germline V gene data show CDR1 as MGHRA and CDR2 as YSYEKL. This CDR3 region has 14 residues. This CDR3 is CASSHGWGANVLTF. Written as DNA, the CDR3 is TGCGCCAGCAGCCACGGGTGGGGGGCCAACGTCCTGACTTTC.

This clonotype was seen a handful of times. With a much larger clone just one base away, this may be a read error. This sequence joins TRBV10-3 and TRBJ2-6; 7 bases map to TRBD1. The CDR3 spans 17 residues. Per the germline V gene, CDR1 is ENHRY and CDR2 is SYGVKD. The CDR3 is CAISEGHKGAGANVQTF. CDR3 nucleotides: TGTGCCATCAGTGAGGGTCATAAGGGGGCTGGGGCCAACGTCCAGACTTTC.

This clonotype was seen only once. This chain links TRBV29-1 with TRBJ1-1, with D unclear. The CDR3 spans 14 residues. Germline CDR1 is SQVTM and CDR2 is ANQGSEA. Trimming shortened V by 4 bases and J by 7 bases, and 19 bases separated the two germline ends. As DNA, the CDR3 is TGCAGCGTTGTTATTCTGTCCGGGCGACATGAAGCTTTCTTT. This translates into CSVVILSGRHEAFF.

The chain employs TRBV6-4 and TRBJ2-1, with 8 bases aligning to TRBD2. Germline V CDR1 and CDR2: MRHNA, SNTAGT. This CDR3 has 16 amino acids. Unmatched junction bases numbered 10, after V lost 4 bases and J lost 5 bases. The CDR3 DNA is TGTGCCAGCAGTGTTGTCCGGACTAGCCGGAACAATGAGCAGTTCTTC. Its translation is CASSVVRTSRNNEQFF.